Presented here are 12 T cell receptor beta chains from one specimen sequenced in a study of blood T cell repertoires in COVID-19. TCRdb keeps only in-frame clones here, not all; method: immunoSEQ multiplex PCR. The table includes approximately 130,000 clones, roughly 69% detected once. Sequenced input: peripheral blood. The receptors were sampled from a woman aged 65 to 85 with acute or convalescent COVID-19.

The genes are TRBV7-2 and TRBJ2-1; 9 bases are a match to TRBD2. Trimming cost V 5 bases and J 8 bases; bases outside gene matches: 13. The germline CDR1 and CDR2 sequences are SGHTA and FQGNSA. The CDR3 has 16 amino acids. The CDR3 region has the DNA TGTGCCAGCAGCCCCGACGGCCAGCGGGGGGCATATGAGCAGTTCTTC. Residues: CASSPDGQRGAYEQFF. Filled out from reference TRBV7-2 and TRBJ2-1, the complete variable domain reads GAGVSQSPSNKVTEKGKDVELRCDPISGHTALYWYRQSLGQGLEFLIYFQGNSAPDKSGLPSDRFSAERTGGSVSTLTIQRTQQEDSAVYLCASSPDGQRGAYEQFFGPGTRLTVL.

The V call is TRBV28, the J call TRBJ2-1, with 8 bases aligning to TRBD2. This CDR3 has 17 amino acids. V lost 5 bases and J lost 3; bases outside the gene matches: 12. Germline CDR1 MDHEN, CDR2 SYDVKM. CDR3 DNA sequence: TGTGCCAGCAGTCCGGTCCGTGGCGCGGGAGGCTACAATGAGCAGTTCTTC. Translated: CASSPVRGAGGYNEQFF.

The J gene is TRBJ2-1, the V gene TRBV2; 8 nucleotides match TRBD1. After removal of 3 bases from V and 8 bases from J, the junction contained 12 bases not matched to a gene. Germline V gene data show CDR1 as SNHLY and CDR2 as FYNNEI. The CDR3 extends over 16 amino acids. CDR3 bases: TGTGCCAGCAGTGAGGGGAGACAGGGGAACCGCCATGAGCAGTTCTTC. Translation gives CASSEGRQGNRHEQFF.

This clone was found once. The chain employs TRBV9 and TRBJ1-1, with no clear D. The V and J ends lost 1 base and 0 bases respectively, with 7 bases between them. CDR1 SGDLS and CDR2 YYNGEE come from the germline V gene. The CDR3 consists of 14 residues. The CDR3 spells CASSVHSLNTEAFF. In DNA, the CDR3 is TGTGCCAGCAGCGTACACAGCCTGAACACTGAAGCTTTCTTT.

This clone was counted between two and nine times. The gene calls are TRBV2 and TRBJ1-3, with D hard to call. The germline V and J ends were trimmed by 3 bases and 11 bases, with 8 bases remaining between them. The CDR3 is made up of 11 amino acids. The germline V gene encodes CDR1 SNHLY and CDR2 FYNNEI. The CDR3 sequence is CASSDGDAIYF. In DNA, the CDR3 is TGTGCCAGCAGTGACGGAGACGCCATATATTTT. Full variable domain (rest looked up from reference TRBV2 and TRBJ1-3): EPEVTQTPSHQVTQMGQEVILRCVPISNHLYFYWYRQILGQKVEFLVSFYNNEISEKSEIFDDQFSVERPDGSNFTLKIRSTKLEDSAMYFCASSDGDAIYFGEGSWLTVV.

The V and J genes are TRBV5-1 and TRBJ2-7; 7 nucleotides match TRBD1. Unmatched junction bases numbered 6, after V lost 0 bases and J lost 3 bases. Germline V CDR1 and CDR2: SGHRS, YFSETQ. There are 15 residues in the CDR3. The CDR3 sequence: CASSLDGTAFYEQYF. Written as DNA, the CDR3 is TGCGCCAGCAGCTTGGACGGGACAGCGTTCTACGAGCAGTACTTC.

CDR3 sequence reads: CATSDLRGTYNEQFF. Here the CDR3 DNA reads TGTGCCACCAGTGATTTGCGGGGAACCTACAATGAGCAGTTCTTC. The chain recombines TRBV24-1 with TRBJ2-1; tentatively, D is TRBD2 (5 bases). Germline V CDR1 and CDR2: KGHDR, SFDVKD. V was pared by 0 bases and J by 2 bases, with 7 bases between. This CDR3 spans 15 amino acids.

The gene calls are TRBV9 and TRBJ2-3; 9 positions match TRBD2. The CDR3 is made up of 17 amino acids. Trimming cost V 2 bases and J 2 bases; bases outside gene matches: 9. CDR1 is SGDLS and CDR2 is YYNGEE in the germline V gene. DNA of the CDR3: TGTGCCAGCAGCGTCGGGACTAGCCTACCCCTCACAGATACGCAGTATTTT. It is translated as CASSVGTSLPLTDTQYF.

This clone was recorded only once. The chain uses TRBV5-1 and TRBJ2-7, with a possible D match to TRBD1 (6 bases). Trimming took off 3 bases at V and 8 bases at J, with 12 bases between the two ends. Germline V CDR1 and CDR2: SGHRS, YFSETQ. The CDR3 consists of 12 residues. The CDR3: CASSWNTGKQYF. The CDR3 nucleotides are TGCGCCAGCAGCTGGAACACAGGGAAGCAGTACTTC.

The CDR3 spells CASSVGQGYYGYTF. The DNA of the CDR3 is TGTGCCAGCAGCGTAGGTCAGGGCTACTATGGCTACACCTTC. The chain recombines TRBV9 with TRBJ1-2; D is possibly TRBD1 (5 bases). This CDR3 has 14 residues. V was cut by 0 bases and J by 3 bases, with 9 bases left in between. The germline CDR1 and CDR2 sequences are SGDLS and YYNGEE. Using reference TRBV9 and TRBJ1-2 for the parts outside the CDR3, the full variable domain is DSGVTQTPKHLITATGQRVTLRCSPRSGDLSVYWYQQSLDQGLQFLIQYYNGEERAKGNILERFSAQQFPDLHSELNLSSLELGDSALYFCASSVGQGYYGYTFGSGTRLTVV.

The rearrangement joins TRBV5-6 to TRBJ1-2; weak D call: TRBD1 (6 bases). This CDR3 region has 14 residues. With 1 base removed from V and 3 bases from J, the gap between germline ends came to 10 bases. Germline CDR1 SGHDT, CDR2 YYEEEE. The CDR3 DNA sequence: TGTGCCAGCAGCTTGAACAGGGTTCACTATGGCTACACCTTC. Translating it yields CASSLNRVHYGYTF.

This sequence joins TRBV5-6 and TRBJ1-2; TRBD1 aligns across 7 bases. The V segment lost 0 bases and the J segment 5 bases; nucleotides outside the gene matches: 10. This CDR3 is 16 amino acids long. Germline CDR1 reads SGHDT; CDR2 reads YYEEEE. The CDR3 spells CASSLGRQGSRYGYTF. The CDR3 coding sequence is TGTGCCAGCAGCTTGGGTCGACAGGGATCAAGATATGGCTACACCTTC.